Listed below are T cell receptor beta chains from one sample, sequenced in a study of Graves' ophthalmopathy and Graves' hyperthyroidism. TCRdb re-derived calls from the multiplex PCR reads in MiXCR, one entry per CDR3 protein. The repertoire includes about 740,000 distinct CDR3 sequences, around 40% of them detected once, and about 40% sits in the top ten. The sample taken for sequencing was peripheral blood. These receptor sequences come from an adult man with Graves' ophthalmopathy. The conserved cysteine and the conserved F or W are not part of the CDR3 here. D genes are given only for firm matches. Some rows mark clone size as missing; the rest say once, few, many or name a class of expanded clone.

CDR3 protein | clone size | CDR3 length | D gene | J gene | V gene
ASSVAHSAGSTEAF | few | 14 | - | TRBJ1-1 | TRBV9
ASSYSMSGNTIY | - | 12 | - | TRBJ1-3 | TRBV12-3/TRBV12-4
AIGYEQF | - | 7 | - | TRBJ2-1 | TRBV10-3
ASSQPGLGEELF | once | 12 | TRBD2 | TRBJ2-2 | TRBV25-1
ASSPPWGQSSYEQY | - | 14 | - | TRBJ2-7 | TRBV7-3
ASSPSPTGEKLF | many | 12 | - | TRBJ1-4 | TRBV9
ASSILQDRVSNQPQH | few | 15 | TRBD1 | TRBJ1-5 | TRBV19
ASSQEFATPEKLF | - | 13 | - | TRBJ1-4 | TRBV4-2
ATSRDPDGWGYT | many | 12 | - | TRBJ1-2 | TRBV15
ASSEARSQETQY | few | 12 | - | TRBJ2-5 | TRBV2
ASSYSPRETQY | - | 11 | - | TRBJ2-5 | TRBV7-4
ASSSGTGVYEQY | many | 12 | TRBD1 | TRBJ2-7 | TRBV7-2
ASRGQGFTGELF | many | 12 | TRBD1 | TRBJ2-2 | TRBV2
SARAGANNQPQH | few | 12 | - | TRBJ1-5 | TRBV20-1
ATSNPGTVGRSEQY | - | 14 | - | TRBJ2-7 | TRBV15
ASSWSGTDTGELF | few | 13 | - | TRBJ2-2 | TRBV11-2
ASSSGTGVNQPQH | many | 13 | TRBD1 | TRBJ1-5 | TRBV7-9
SARDRGQTYEQY | many | 12 | - | TRBJ2-7 | TRBV20-1
AISERTGMNTEAF | once | 13 | TRBD1 | TRBJ1-1 | TRBV10-3
ASSEEGPSNQPQH | - | 13 | - | TRBJ1-5 | TRBV6-4
AAHPGQRYGYT | - | 11 | TRBD1 | TRBJ1-2 | TRBV10-3
ASSDFGGYNEKLF | - | 13 | - | TRBJ1-4 | TRBV25-1
ASSQEGSGMGEQY | - | 13 | TRBD2 | TRBJ2-7 | TRBV9
ASSRRTGAVGELF | few | 13 | TRBD1 | TRBJ2-2 | TRBV19
ASSLRTLQETQY | few | 12 | - | TRBJ2-5 | TRBV6-1
ASSRIMLRTENTEAF | - | 15 | - | TRBJ1-1 | TRBV7-9
AISEPLTGTSGANVLT | many | 16 | - | TRBJ2-6 | TRBV10-3
ALGLVVGELF | - | 10 | TRBD2 | TRBJ2-2 | TRBV25-1
ASSQVGPGLREETQY | - | 15 | - | TRBJ2-5 | TRBV4-1
ASSLIYAGVSYEQY | - | 14 | - | TRBJ2-7 | TRBV7-9
ASSQDYRTNYGYT | many | 13 | - | TRBJ1-2 | TRBV7-2
SVVRGNQETQY | - | 11 | - | TRBJ2-5 | TRBV29-1
ASSEGRTYGYT | many | 11 | - | TRBJ1-2 | TRBV2
SARGSGAANQPQH | - | 13 | - | TRBJ1-5 | TRBV20-1
ATSRGGRLGTIAKETQY | few | 17 | - | TRBJ2-5 | TRBV15
ASSLLDSWAAGNTIY | few | 15 | - | TRBJ1-3 | TRBV7-9
ASSYDREVQPQH | few | 12 | TRBD1 | TRBJ1-5 | TRBV24-1
SATGGGLASSYNSPLH | few | 16 | TRBD1 | TRBJ1-6 | TRBV20-1
ASSGRQGAGYGYT | few | 13 | TRBD1 | TRBJ1-2 | TRBV6-5
ASSFPTGEQF | - | 10 | - | - | TRBV7-9
ASSPKGPTRWSGYT | - | 14 | - | TRBJ1-2 | TRBV5-6
ASSLRLWDGGELF | - | 13 | - | TRBJ2-2 | TRBV25-1